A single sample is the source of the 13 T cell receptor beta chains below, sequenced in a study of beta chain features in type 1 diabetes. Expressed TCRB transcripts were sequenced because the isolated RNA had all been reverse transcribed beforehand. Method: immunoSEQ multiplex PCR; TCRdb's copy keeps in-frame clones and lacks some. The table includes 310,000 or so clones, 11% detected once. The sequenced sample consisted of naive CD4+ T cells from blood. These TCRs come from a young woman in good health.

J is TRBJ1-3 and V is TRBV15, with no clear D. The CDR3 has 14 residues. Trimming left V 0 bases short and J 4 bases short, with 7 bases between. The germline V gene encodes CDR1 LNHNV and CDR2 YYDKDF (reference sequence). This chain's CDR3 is CATSRESPGNTIYF. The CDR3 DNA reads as TGTGCCACCAGCAGAGAGAGTCCAGGAAACACCATATATTTT.

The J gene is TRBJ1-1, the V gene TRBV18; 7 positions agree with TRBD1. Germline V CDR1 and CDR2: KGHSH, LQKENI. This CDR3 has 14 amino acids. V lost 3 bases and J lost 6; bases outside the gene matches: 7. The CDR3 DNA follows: TGTGCCAGCTCACCCTCCGTGGACAGGCCTGAAGCTTTCTTT. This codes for CASSPSVDRPEAFF.

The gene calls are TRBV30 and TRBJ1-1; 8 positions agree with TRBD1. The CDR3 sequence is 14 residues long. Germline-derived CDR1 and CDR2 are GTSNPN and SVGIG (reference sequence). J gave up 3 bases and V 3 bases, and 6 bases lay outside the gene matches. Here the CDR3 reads CAWREQGDHTEAFF. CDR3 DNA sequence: TGTGCCTGGAGGGAACAGGGGGACCACACTGAAGCTTTCTTT.

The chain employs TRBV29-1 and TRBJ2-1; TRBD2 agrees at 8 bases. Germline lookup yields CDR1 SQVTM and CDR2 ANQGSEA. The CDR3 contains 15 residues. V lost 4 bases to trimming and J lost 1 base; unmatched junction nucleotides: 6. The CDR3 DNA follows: TGCAGCGTTGCTCGAAGCGGGAGTTCCTACAATGAGCAGTTCTTC. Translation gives CSVARSGSSYNEQFF.

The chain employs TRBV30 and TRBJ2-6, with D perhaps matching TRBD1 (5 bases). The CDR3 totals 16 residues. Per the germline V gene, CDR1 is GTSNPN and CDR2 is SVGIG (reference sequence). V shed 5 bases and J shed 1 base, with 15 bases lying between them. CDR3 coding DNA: TGTGCCTGGGCCCGACAGATTACGTCTGGGGCCAACGTCCTGACTTTC. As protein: CAWARQITSGANVLTF.

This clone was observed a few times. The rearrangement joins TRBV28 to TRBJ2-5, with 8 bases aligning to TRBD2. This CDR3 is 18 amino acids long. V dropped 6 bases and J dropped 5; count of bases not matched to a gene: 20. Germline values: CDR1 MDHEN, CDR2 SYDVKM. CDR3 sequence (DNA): TGTGCCAGCAGCCCTGGGTCCGGCGGAGCGGGAGCTTGGGAGACCCAGTACTTC. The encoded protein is CASSPGSGGAGAWETQYF. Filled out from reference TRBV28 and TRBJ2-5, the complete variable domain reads DVKVTQSSRYLVKRTGEKVFLECVQDMDHENMFWYRQDPGLGLRLIYFSYDVKMKEKGDIPEGYSVSREKKERFSLILESASTNQTSMYLCASSPGSGGAGAWETQYFGPGTRLLVL.

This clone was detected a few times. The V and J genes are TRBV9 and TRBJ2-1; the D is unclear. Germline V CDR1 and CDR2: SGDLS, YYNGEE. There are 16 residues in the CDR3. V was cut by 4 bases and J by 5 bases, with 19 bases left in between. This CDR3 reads CASSLALMGLNNEQFF. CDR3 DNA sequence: TGTGCCAGCAGCCTCGCCCTGATGGGCCTAAACAATGAGCAGTTCTTC.

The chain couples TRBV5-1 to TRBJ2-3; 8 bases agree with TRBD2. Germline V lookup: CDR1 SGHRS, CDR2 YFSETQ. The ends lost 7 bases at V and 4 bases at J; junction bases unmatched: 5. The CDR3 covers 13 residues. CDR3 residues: CASARGGPDTQYF. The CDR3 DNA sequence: TGCGCCAGCGCACGGGGGGGGCCAGATACGCAGTATTTT.

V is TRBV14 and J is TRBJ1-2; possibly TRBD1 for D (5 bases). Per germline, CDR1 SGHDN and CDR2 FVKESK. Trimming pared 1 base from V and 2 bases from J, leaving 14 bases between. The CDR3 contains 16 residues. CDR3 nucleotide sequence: TGTGCCAGCAGCCAAGTACGTACAGGCGGAAACTATGGCTACACCTTC. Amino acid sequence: CASSQVRTGGNYGYTF.

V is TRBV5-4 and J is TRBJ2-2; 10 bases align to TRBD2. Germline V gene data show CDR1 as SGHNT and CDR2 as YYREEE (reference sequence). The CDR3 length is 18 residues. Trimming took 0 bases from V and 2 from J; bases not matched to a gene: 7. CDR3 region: CASSLASGRWSNTGELFF. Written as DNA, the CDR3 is TGTGCCAGCAGCTTGGCTAGCGGGAGATGGTCAAACACCGGGGAGCTGTTTTTT.

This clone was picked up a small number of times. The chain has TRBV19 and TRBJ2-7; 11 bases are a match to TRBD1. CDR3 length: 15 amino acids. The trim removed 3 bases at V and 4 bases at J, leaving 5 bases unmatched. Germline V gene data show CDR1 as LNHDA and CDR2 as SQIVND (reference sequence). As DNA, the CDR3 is TGTGCCAGTAGTATGCGGACAGGGGGCAGGTACGAGCAGTACTTC. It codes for CASSMRTGGRYEQYF.

Written as DNA, the CDR3 is TGTGCCAGTAGTATAGACCTCTCTGGGGCCAACGTCCTGACTTTC. Encoded protein: CASSIDLSGANVLTF. This rearrangement joins TRBV19 to TRBJ2-6; D remains ambiguous. The germline CDR1 and CDR2 sequences are LNHDA and SQIVND (reference sequence). The CDR3 loop spans 15 amino acids. Trimming stripped 0 bases from V and 0 bases from J, with 3 bases between. The full variable domain, completed using reference TRBV19 and TRBJ2-6, is DGGITQSPKYLFRKEGQNVTLSCEQNLNHDAMYWYRQDPGQGLRLIYYSQIVNDFQKGDIAEGYSVSREKKESFPLTVTSAQKNPTAFYLCASSIDLSGANVLTFGAGSRLTVL.

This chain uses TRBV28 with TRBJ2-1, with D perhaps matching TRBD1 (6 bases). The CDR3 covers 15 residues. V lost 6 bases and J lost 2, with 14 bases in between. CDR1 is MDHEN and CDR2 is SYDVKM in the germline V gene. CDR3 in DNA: TGTGCCAGCAGCCTCCCGGGACAAACCTACAATGAGCAGTTCTTC. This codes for CASSLPGQTYNEQFF.